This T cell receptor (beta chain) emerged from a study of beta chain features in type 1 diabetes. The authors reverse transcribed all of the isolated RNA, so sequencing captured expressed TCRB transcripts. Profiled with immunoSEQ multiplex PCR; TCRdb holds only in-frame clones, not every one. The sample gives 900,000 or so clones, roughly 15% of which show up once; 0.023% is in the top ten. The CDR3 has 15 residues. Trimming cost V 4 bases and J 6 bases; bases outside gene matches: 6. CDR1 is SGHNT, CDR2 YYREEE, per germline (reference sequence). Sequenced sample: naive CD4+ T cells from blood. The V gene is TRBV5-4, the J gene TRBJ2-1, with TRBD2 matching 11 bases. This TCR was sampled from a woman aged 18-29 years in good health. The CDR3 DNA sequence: TGTGCCAGCAGCAAGCTAGCGGGAGGTTTCAATGAGCAGTTCTTC. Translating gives CASSKLAGGFNEQFF.